The rows below give T cell receptor beta chains drawn from one sample of a study of control samples from healthy donors and cancer patients. Sequencing used immunoSEQ multiplex PCR; TCRdb keeps in-frame clones, though not all of them. The table shows some 79,000 clones, with more than 85% occurring only once. Material: blood. The receptor set was obtained from a woman aged 45-65 years in good health. CDR3s include the opening cysteine and the closing phenylalanine or tryptophan. Fields, in order: CDR3 length, D gene, V gene, J gene, clone size, CDR3 protein, CDR3 DNA. A D gene is named only where the DNA matches it firmly. The size entry is marked missing in some rows and otherwise reads once, few, many or a size class.

14	.	TRBV5-1	TRBJ2-2	.	CASSLNSGTGELFF	TGCGCCAGCAGCTTGAATAGCGGCACCGGGGAGCTGTTTTTT
16	.	TRBV3-1/TRBV3-2	TRBJ1-5	.	CASNAVGEYLNQPQHF	TGTGCCAGCAACGCCGTCGGGGAGTACCTTAATCAGCCCCAGCATTTT
15	.	TRBV21-1	TRBJ2-5	.	CASSKTRRGQETQYF	TGTGCCAGCAGCAAAACCCGGAGGGGTCAAGAGACCCAGTACTTC
14	.	TRBV3-1/TRBV3-2	TRBJ2-2	.	CASSQLDWAGELFF	TGTGCCAGCAGCCAATTAGACTGGGCCGGGGAGCTGTTTTTT
14	.	TRBV24-1	TRBJ2-3	few	CATSDLEGTDTQYF	TGTGCCACCAGTGATTTGGAAGGCACAGATACGCAGTATTTT
18	TRBD1	TRBV9	TRBJ2-3	.	CASSVTDMTGWGPDTQYF	TGTGCCAGCAGCGTAACAGATATGACAGGGTGGGGCCCAGATACGCAGTATTTT
14	.	TRBV7-2	TRBJ1-5	once	CASSLRMYNQPQHF	TGTGCCAGCAGCTTACGAATGTACAATCAGCCCCAGCATTTT
16	.	TRBV19	TRBJ2-7	few	CASSIDGSGASYEQYF	TGTGCCAGTAGTATAGATGGTAGCGGCGCCTCCTACGAGCAGTACTTC
14	TRBD1	TRBV19	TRBJ1-5	.	CASSRDRLNQPQHF	TGTGCCAGTAGTAGGGACAGGCTCAATCAGCCCCAGCATTTT
15	.	TRBV19	TRBJ1-1	.	CASSVSSRVNTEAFF	TGTGCCAGTAGTGTCTCTTCCAGGGTGAACACTGAAGCTTTCTTT
15	.	TRBV19	TRBJ1-4	.	CASRIDTSGNEKLFF	TGTGCCAGTAGAATTGACACCTCTGGTAATGAAAAACTGTTTTTT
13	.	TRBV3-1/TRBV3-2	TRBJ2-3	.	CASSIGGTDTQYF	TGTGCCAGCAGCATTGGGGGCACAGATACGCAGTATTTT
13	.	TRBV5-1	TRBJ2-1	.	CASSLASANEQFF	TGCGCCAGCAGCTTGGCGTCCGCCAATGAGCAGTTCTTC
15	.	TRBV19	TRBJ2-7	.	CASSIGRGSGYEQYF	TGTGCCAGTAGTATCGGCCGGGGGTCAGGGTACGAGCAGTACTTC
19	TRBD2	TRBV7-8	TRBJ2-7	.	CASSLVATSGRAKIYEQYF	TGTGCCAGCAGCTTAGTTGCAACTAGCGGGAGGGCCAAGATATACGAGCAGTACTTC
14	TRBD1	TRBV6-5	TRBJ1-5	.	CASRPLDRNQPQHF	TGTGCCAGCAGGCCTTTGGACAGGAATCAGCCCCAGCATTTT
18	TRBD2	TRBV9	TRBJ2-1	.	CASSVAVPSGSLQGEQFF	TGTGCCAGCAGCGTAGCTGTCCCTAGCGGGAGCTTACAGGGTGAGCAGTTCTTC
13	.	TRBV28	TRBJ2-5	.	CASMPGNQETQYF	TGTGCCAGCATGCCCGGGAACCAAGAGACCCAGTACTTC
14	.	TRBV7-9	TRBJ1-1	.	CASSLNVGNTEAFF	TGTGCCAGCAGCTTAAACGTCGGGAACACTGAAGCTTTCTTT
13	.	TRBV5-1	TRBJ1-1	.	CASSTSLNTEAFF	TGCGCCAGCAGCACATCCCTTAACACTGAAGCTTTCTTT
18	.	TRBV19	TRBJ1-3	.	CASSIWLRDPGSGNTIYF	TGTGCCAGTAGTATTTGGTTACGAGACCCCGGCTCTGGAAACACCATATATTTT
15	.	TRBV9	TRBJ2-2	.	CASSAGLSNTGELFF	TGTGCCAGCAGCGCCGGACTATCGAACACCGGGGAGCTGTTTTTT
12	.	TRBV11-1	TRBJ2-1	.	CASSLVTDEQFF	TGTGCCAGCAGCTTAGTGACGGATGAGCAGTTCTTC
14	TRBD1	TRBV28	TRBJ2-1	.	CASSPGQSYNEQFF	TGTGCCAGCAGTCCGGGACAGAGCTACAATGAGCAGTTCTTC
13	.	TRBV12-3/TRBV12-4	TRBJ2-7	.	CASSFERTYEQYF	TGTGCCAGCAGTTTCGAGAGAACCTACGAGCAGTACTTC
15	.	TRBV5-4	TRBJ2-1	.	CASSLGADGYNEQFF	TGTGCCAGCAGCCTGGGAGCGGACGGCTACAATGAGCAGTTCTTC
17	.	TRBV11-2	TRBJ2-5	.	CASSLEGWVGGQETQYF	TGTGCCAGCAGCTTAGAGGGGTGGGTAGGGGGGCAAGAGACCCAGTACTTC
12	.	TRBV5-1	TRBJ1-2	few	CASSLGQARYTF	TGCGCCAGCAGCTTGGGACAGGCGCGCTACACCTTC
9	.	TRBV19	TRBJ2-1	.	CASKRTQVF	TGTGCCAGTAAAAGGACCCAGGTCTTC
14	TRBD1	TRBV4-1	TRBJ1-2	.	CASRPTGSNYGYTF	TGCGCCAGCAGACCGACAGGGTCGAACTATGGCTACACCTTC
10	.	TRBV20-1	TRBJ2-3	.	CSVVQDTQYF	TGCAGTGTAGTGCAAGATACGCAGTATTTT
15	TRBD1	TRBV5-4	TRBJ1-1	.	CASSPVGTVNTEAFF	TGTGCCAGCAGCCCCGTTGGGACAGTGAACACTGAAGCTTTCTTT
14	TRBD2	TRBV10-3	TRBJ2-7	.	CAISESGGSYEQYF	TGTGCCATCAGTGAGTCAGGCGGGAGTTACGAGCAGTACTTC
15	.	TRBV18	TRBJ1-4	.	CASSPNFSGREKLFF	TGTGCCAGCTCACCTAACTTCTCGGGACGCGAAAAACTGTTTTTT
14	TRBD1	TRBV18	TRBJ2-3	.	CASSFTGGTDTQYF	TGTGCCAGCTCCTTCACAGGGGGCACAGATACGCAGTATTTT
14	.	TRBV19	TRBJ1-1	.	CASSIGAAGTEAFF	TGTGCCAGTAGTATTGGGGCAGCAGGGACTGAAGCTTTCTTT
15	.	TRBV5-1	TRBJ2-5	once	CASSLAQGSPETQYF	TGCGCCAGCAGCTTGGCCCAAGGATCCCCAGAGACCCAGTACTTC
14	.	TRBV7-2	TRBJ2-5	.	CASSPRRSPETQYF	TGTGCCAGCAGCCCCAGACGTAGTCCAGAGACCCAGTACTTC
16	.	TRBV9	TRBJ2-1	once	CASSYYLGSSYNEQFF	TGTGCCAGCAGCTACTATCTGGGGAGCTCCTACAATGAGCAGTTCTTC
15	.	TRBV6-5	TRBJ2-2	.	CASSFLTGLTGELFF	TGTGCCAGCAGTTTTCTGACTGGACTCACCGGGGAGCTGTTTTTT
13	TRBD1	TRBV15	TRBJ2-7	.	CATSGTGAGEQYF	TGTGCCACCTCCGGGACAGGGGCGGGTGAGCAGTACTTC
14	.	TRBV28	TRBJ2-5	.	CASSQGPKGETQYF	TGTGCCAGCAGCCAAGGACCCAAGGGGGAGACCCAGTACTTC
16	TRBD1	TRBV11-2	TRBJ2-1	.	CASSLGWTGTYNEQFF	TGTGCCAGCAGCTTAGGATGGACAGGGACGTACAATGAGCAGTTCTTC
11	.	TRBV28	TRBJ2-1	.	CASSWGNEQFF	TGTGCCAGCAGTTGGGGGAATGAGCAGTTCTTC
11	.	TRBV29-1	TRBJ2-5	.	CSVRQGETQYF	TGCAGCGTTCGGCAGGGAGAGACCCAGTACTTC
14	TRBD1	TRBV25-1	TRBJ1-6	.	CASSDPGQTSPLHF	TGTGCCAGCAGTGATCCGGGACAGACTTCACCCCTCCACTTT
13	.	TRBV5-1	TRBJ1-4	.	CASSTGTNEKLFF	TGCGCCAGCAGCACAGGGACGAATGAAAAACTGTTTTTT
18	TRBD1	TRBV5-1	TRBJ1-2	.	CASSTGRAGGVSNYGYTF	TGCGCCAGCAGCACAGGGCGGGCAGGGGGCGTTTCGAACTATGGCTACACCTTC
13	TRBD1	TRBV3-1/TRBV3-2	TRBJ2-2	.	CASSVQGIGELFF	TGTGCCAGCAGCGTACAGGGGATCGGGGAGCTGTTTTTT
13	.	TRBV3-1/TRBV3-2	TRBJ1-1	.	CASSQTQATEAFF	TGTGCCAGCAGCCAAACGCAGGCCACTGAAGCTTTCTTT
15	TRBD2	TRBV2	TRBJ2-7	.	CASRQTSGTLYEQYF	TGTGCCAGCAGGCAGACTAGCGGGACACTTTACGAGCAGTACTTC
16	TRBD2	TRBV18	TRBJ2-2	.	CASSPLAGTNTGELFF	TGTGCCAGCTCACCGCTAGCGGGGACGAACACCGGGGAGCTGTTTTTT
15	TRBD2	TRBV7-6	TRBJ2-5	.	CASSLGSGRQETQYF	TGTGCCAGCAGCTTAGGTAGCGGGAGGCAAGAGACCCAGTACTTC
13	.	TRBV6-1	TRBJ2-7	.	CASSEEWFYEQYF	TGTGCCAGCAGTGAAGAATGGTTCTACGAGCAGTACTTC
14	.	TRBV5-1	TRBJ1-3	.	CASSPRGRGNTIYF	TGCGCCAGCAGCCCCAGGGGCAGGGGAAACACCATATATTTT
14	.	TRBV6-5	TRBJ2-5	.	CASSPQGGRETQYF	TGTGCCAGCAGTCCCCAGGGGGGCCGGGAGACCCAGTACTTC
14	.	TRBV2	TRBJ2-1	.	CASSERRTYNEQFF	TGTGCCAGCAGTGAACGGCGGACCTACAATGAGCAGTTCTTC
11	.	TRBV10-3	TRBJ2-5	once	CAISNGETQYF	TGTGCCATCAGTAACGGAGAGACCCAGTACTTC
15	TRBD2	TRBV28	TRBJ2-3	.	CASRPPSGATDTQYF	TGTGCCAGCCGACCCCCTAGCGGTGCCACAGATACGCAGTATTTT
18	TRBD2	TRBV7-3	TRBJ2-1	.	CASSSSGLAVQWYNEQFF	TGTGCCAGCAGCTCGTCGGGACTAGCGGTTCAGTGGTACAATGAGCAGTTCTTC